These 30 T cell receptor beta chains were sequenced from one sample in a study of human thymus T cells. Profiling relied on immunoSEQ multiplex PCR, and the TCRdb table lists in-frame clones only, not all of them. Seen here are some 130,000 clones, about 95% observed once, and the top ten hold 0.024%. It was from resections taken during corrective heart surgery that the thymus tissue came. Sequenced: thymus tissue. Receptors originate from a boy younger than two with a congenital heart defect but otherwise immunologically healthy.

V and J are TRBV27 and TRBJ1-2; TRBD1 matches 7 bases. V lost 3 bases and J lost 6; bases outside the gene matches: 7. CDR3 size: 14 residues. Germline V gene sequence: CDR1 MNHEY, CDR2 SMNVEV (reference sequence). CDR3 bases: TGTGCCAGCAGTTTGGGGAAGGGGGCCGATGGCTACACCTTC. Translated, it gives CASSLGKGADGYTF.

The gene calls are TRBV28 and TRBJ1-2, with no clear D. Trimming removed 5 bases at V and 8 bases at J, with 18 bases between. Germline CDR1 is MDHEN and CDR2 is SYDVKM. The CDR3 spans 14 residues. The CDR3 spells CASSPSRGGKGYTF. Written as DNA, the CDR3 is TGTGCCAGCAGTCCTTCCCGGGGTGGGAAGGGCTACACCTTC.

The chain recombines TRBV9 with TRBJ1-1; TRBD1 matches 7 bases. Per the germline V gene, CDR1 is SGDLS and CDR2 is YYNGEE. With 4 bases clipped from V and 0 bases from J, the junction kept 9 bases outside the gene matches. The CDR3 contains 16 residues. For the CDR3, the DNA is TGTGCCAGCAGCCCCGAAGCCGACAGGGTGAACACTGAAGCTTTCTTT. The encoded protein is CASSPEADRVNTEAFF. Based on the CDR3 plus reference TRBV9 and TRBJ1-1, the full variable domain is DSGVTQTPKHLITATGQRVTLRCSPRSGDLSVYWYQQSLDQGLQFLIQYYNGEERAKGNILERFSAQQFPDLHSELNLSSLELGDSALYFCASSPEADRVNTEAFFGQGTRLTVV.

The chain combines TRBV7-2 with TRBJ2-7, with unresolved D. V was clipped by 2 bases and J by 6 bases, with 17 bases between them. Germline assignment: CDR1 SGHTA and CDR2 FQGNSA. CDR3 length: 15 amino acids. CDR3 bases: TGTGCCAGCAGCTTACCGGCCTTCCCGCCGGGCGAGCAGTACTTC. Protein: CASSLPAFPPGEQYF.

The chain links TRBV5-1 to TRBJ1-3; no reliable D call. The CDR3 runs 13 residues. V lost 5 bases and J 1 base, leaving 7 bases between the germline ends. CDR1 and CDR2 from the germline V gene are SGHRS and YFSETQ. The CDR3 protein is CASSLQSGNTIYF. The CDR3 DNA is TGCGCCAGCAGTCTGCAGTCTGGAAACACCATATATTTT.

This CDR3 is CASSQVADSYEQYF. The CDR3 DNA is TGTGCCAGCAGTCAGGTGGCGGATTCCTACGAGCAGTACTTC. V and J are TRBV7-2 and TRBJ2-7; D is uncertain. The CDR3 sequence is 14 residues long. CDR1 and CDR2 from the germline V gene are SGHTA and FQGNSA. Trimming cost V 6 bases and J 1 base, with 13 bases left between them.

The chain uses TRBV4-3 and TRBJ2-2, with TRBD1 identical over 9 bases. J was trimmed by 5 bases and V by 4 bases; bases with no gene match: 5. CDR1 is LGHNA and CDR2 is YSLEER in the germline V gene. CDR3 length: 15 amino acids. CDR3 residues: CASSRGQGGTGELFF. In nucleotides, the CDR3 is TGCGCCAGCAGCCGGGGACAGGGTGGAACCGGGGAGCTGTTTTTT.

The chain employs TRBV19 and TRBJ1-2; 9 nucleotides align to TRBD1. V shed 4 bases, J shed 0 bases, and the junction held 6 bases outside the gene matches. The CDR3 consists of 16 residues. Germline V gene sequence: CDR1 LNHDA, CDR2 SQIVND (reference sequence). The CDR3 DNA follows: TGTGCCAGTAGTAGGGGGGACAGGGCCACTAACTATGGCTACACCTTC. Protein sequence: CASSRGDRATNYGYTF.

This chain joins TRBV4-3 and TRBJ1-1, with D perhaps TRBD1 (5 bases). CDR3 length: 16 residues. V was pared by 1 base and J by 4 bases, with 16 bases between. CDR1 LGHNA and CDR2 YSLEER come from the germline V gene. The CDR3 here is CASSQAPGGGTTEAFF. CDR3 DNA sequence: TGCGCCAGCAGCCAAGCTCCCGGGGGAGGGACCACTGAAGCTTTCTTT.

The chain combines TRBV18 with TRBJ2-2, with D possibly being TRBD1 (5 bases). This CDR3 is 14 amino acids long. V was clipped by 1 base and J by 9 bases, with 12 bases between them. The germline V gene encodes CDR1 KGHSH and CDR2 LQKENI. CDR3 DNA sequence: TGTGCCAGCTCACCACAGGGGTATATGTGGGAGCTGTTTTTT. Protein: CASSPQGYMWELFF.

The gene calls are TRBV7-2 and TRBJ2-1; 9 bases align to TRBD1. The V and J ends lost 2 bases and 6 bases, in that order; junction bases with no gene match: 8. The CDR3 extends over 16 amino acids. The germline CDR1 and CDR2 sequences are SGHTA and FQGNSA. CDR3 sequence (DNA): TGTGCCAGCAGCTTAAGTGGGACAGGGTACTTCAATGAGCAGTTCTTC. Amino acids: CASSLSGTGYFNEQFF.

The chain links TRBV11-2 to TRBJ2-7; 8 bases agree with TRBD1. V was clipped by 6 bases and J by 7 bases; unmatched bases: 14. Germline V gene sequence: CDR1 SGHAT, CDR2 FQNNGV. The CDR3 is made up of 15 amino acids. Here the CDR3 reads CASSFRRQGPEEQYF. The CDR3 DNA reads as TGTGCCAGCAGTTTCCGTAGACAGGGGCCCGAGGAGCAGTACTTC.

V is TRBV7-8 and J is TRBJ2-7; D is undetermined. The CDR3 length is 13 residues. Trimming left V 4 bases short and J 0 bases short, with 7 bases between. Germline-derived CDR1 and CDR2 are SGHVS and FQNEAQ. CDR3 in DNA: TGTGCCAGCAGCTGGACGGACTCCTACGAGCAGTACTTC. Protein product: CASSWTDSYEQYF.

The chain links TRBV19 to TRBJ2-7, with 12 bases aligning to TRBD2. Per germline, CDR1 LNHDA and CDR2 SQIVND (reference sequence). The CDR3 is 15 residues long. Unmatched junction bases numbered 7, after V lost 8 bases and J lost 2 bases. CDR3 residues: CASSKTSGGAYEQYF. CDR3 DNA sequence: TGTGCCAGTTCCAAGACTAGCGGGGGCGCCTACGAGCAGTACTTC.

This clone was seen once. This chain uses TRBV9 with TRBJ2-3; the D gene could be TRBD1 or TRBD2 (6 bases each). CDR1 is SGDLS and CDR2 is YYNGEE in the germline V gene. This CDR3 comprises 15 residues. Trimming cost V 5 bases and J 0 bases, with 13 bases left between them. In DNA form, the CDR3 reads TGTGCCAGCAGTGCGGGACACCGTAGCACAGATACGCAGTATTTT. This codes for CASSAGHRSTDTQYF.

This chain joins TRBV7-2 and TRBJ1-4, with 12 nucleotides matching TRBD1. There are 15 residues in the CDR3. Germline CDR1 SGHTA, CDR2 FQGNSA. J was trimmed by 7 bases and V by 3 bases; bases with no gene match: 3. The CDR3 protein is CASSLGTGGSEKLFF. In nucleotides, the CDR3 is TGTGCCAGCAGCTTGGGGACAGGGGGCAGTGAAAAACTGTTTTTT.

A few counts support this clone. The V and J genes are TRBV9 and TRBJ2-1; TRBD1 aligns across 11 bases. The junction had 9 bases not matched to a gene; V was cut back by 0 bases and J by 7 bases. This CDR3 has 17 residues. In germline, CDR1 is SGDLS, CDR2 YYNGEE. The CDR3 spells CASSVAPRTGGRNEQFF. CDR3 nucleotides: TGTGCCAGCAGCGTAGCCCCAAGGACAGGGGGCCGGAATGAGCAGTTCTTC.

The chain combines TRBV30 with TRBJ2-5; TRBD1 agrees at 7 bases. Germline values: CDR1 GTSNPN, CDR2 SVGIG (reference sequence). The CDR3 is 14 residues long. V lost 6 bases and J lost 3; bases outside the gene matches: 10. CDR3 nucleotides: TGTGCCTGTACAACTTCTGGGACAGAAGAGACCCAGTACTTC. It specifies CACTTSGTEETQYF.

The rearrangement joins TRBV4-1 to TRBJ1-1; D may be TRBD1 (6 bases). Trimming cost V 0 bases and J 5 bases, with 25 bases left between them. Germline assignment: CDR1 MGHRA and CDR2 YSYEKL. The CDR3 has 19 amino acids. CDR3 sequence reads: CASSQEMEQGPWEVTEAFF. The CDR3 bases are TGCGCCAGCAGCCAAGAAATGGAACAGGGACCCTGGGAGGTTACTGAAGCTTTCTTT.

The chain couples TRBV5-1 to TRBJ2-1; 8 bases are shared with TRBD1. V shed 0 bases, J shed 8 bases, and the junction held 10 bases outside the gene matches. CDR1 and CDR2 from the germline V gene are SGHRS and YFSETQ. The CDR3 length is 16 residues. Here the CDR3 DNA reads TGCGCCAGCAGCTTGGATGCGACAGGGGTTTCCCATGAGCAGTTCTTC. Protein product: CASSLDATGVSHEQFF. Supplemented by reference TRBV5-1 and TRBJ2-1, the full variable domain reads KAGVTQTPRYLIKTRGQQVTLSCSPISGHRSVSWYQQTPGQGLQFLFEYFSETQRNKGNFPGRFSGRQFSNSRSEMNVSTLELGDSALYLCASSLDATGVSHEQFFGPGTRLTVL.

The chain combines TRBV28 with TRBJ2-7; possibly TRBD2 for D (5 bases). This CDR3 comprises 15 residues. V was trimmed by 6 bases and J by 2 bases, leaving 17 bases between them. Germline CDR1 and CDR2: MDHEN and SYDVKM. CDR3 in DNA: TGTGCCAGCAGGAACTTGAGGGAAGGAGCCTACGAGCAGTACTTC. Translated, it gives CASRNLREGAYEQYF.

This chain uses TRBV18 with TRBJ2-3, with 8 bases lining up with TRBD2. In germline, CDR1 is KGHSH, CDR2 LQKENI. The CDR3 runs 17 residues. J gave up 3 bases and V 1 base, and 9 bases lay outside the gene matches. The CDR3 DNA is TGTGCCAGCTCACCACGGGTAGCGGGGAAAGGGACAGATACGCAGTATTTT. This sequence encodes CASSPRVAGKGTDTQYF.

The chain employs TRBV11-2 and TRBJ1-1, with 10 bases that match TRBD1. CDR3 length: 12 residues. Germline V lookup: CDR1 SGHAT, CDR2 FQNNGV. V lost 8 bases, J lost 11 bases, and 8 bases stayed unmatched. For the CDR3, the DNA is TGTGCCAGCCATGAGAAGGACAGGGGGGCTTTCTTT. This translates into CASHEKDRGAFF.

This chain joins TRBV29-1 and TRBJ1-2; D is uncertain. The germline V and J ends were trimmed by 3 bases and 1 base, with 6 bases remaining between them. The CDR3 consists of 12 residues. In germline, CDR1 is SQVTM, CDR2 ANQGSEA. Written as DNA, the CDR3 is TGCAGCGTTGATACCGTTAACTATGGCTACACCTTC. Residues: CSVDTVNYGYTF. The complete variable domain, with remaining parts taken from reference TRBV29-1 and TRBJ1-2, reads SAVISQKPSRDICQRGTSLTIQCQVDSQVTMMFWYRQQPGQSLTLIATANQGSEATYESGFVIDKFPISRPNLTFSTLTVSNMSPEDSSIYLCSVDTVNYGYTFGSGTRLTVV.

The chain couples TRBV15 to TRBJ2-3; 12 nucleotides agree with TRBD2. V lost 5 bases to trimming and J lost 3 bases; unmatched junction nucleotides: 6. This CDR3 region has 16 residues. Germline loops: CDR1 LNHNV, CDR2 YYDKDF (reference sequence). CDR3 nucleotide sequence: TGTGCCACCAGCTCCCGGACTAGCGGGACGACAGATACGCAGTATTTT. It codes for CATSSRTSGTTDTQYF.

CDR3 nucleotide sequence: TGTGCCAGCAGCTTATTCGCCAGGGAGTACCAAGAGACCCAGTACTTC. Encoded protein: CASSLFAREYQETQYF. The J gene is TRBJ2-5, the V gene TRBV11-2; D is tentatively TRBD1 or TRBD2 (5 bases each). Per germline, CDR1 SGHAT and CDR2 FQNNGV. The CDR3 sequence is 16 residues long. V was pared by 2 bases and J by 0 bases, with 13 bases between.

This clone has only one observation. The rearrangement joins TRBV30 to TRBJ2-5, with unresolved D. Trimming removed 0 bases at V and 4 bases at J, with 3 bases between. This CDR3 has 11 residues. Germline-derived CDR1 and CDR2 are GTSNPN and SVGIG (reference sequence). The CDR3 nucleotides are TGTGCCTGGAGTGTTGGAGAGACCCAGTACTTC. Protein sequence: CAWSVGETQYF.

This chain uses TRBV30 with TRBJ2-7; D may be TRBD1 or TRBD2 (5 bases each). V lost 3 bases, J lost 0 bases, and 15 bases lay in between. This CDR3 region has 15 residues. The germline V gene encodes CDR1 GTSNPN and CDR2 SVGIG (reference sequence). The DNA for the CDR3 is TGTGCCTGGAGCAAGGGGACCGATAGCTCCTACGAGCAGTACTTC. It yields the protein CAWSKGTDSSYEQYF.

This clone was picked up a small number of times. The rearrangement joins TRBV5-1 to TRBJ1-2, with D hard to call. The germline gives CDR1 SGHRS, CDR2 YFSETQ. V gave up 1 base and J gave up 6 bases, with 7 bases separating them. This CDR3 has 12 residues. The CDR3 DNA follows: TGCGCCAGCAGCTTGTACGCAGATGGCTACACCTTC. As protein: CASSLYADGYTF. The whole variable domain, filled in from reference TRBV5-1 and TRBJ1-2, reads KAGVTQTPRYLIKTRGQQVTLSCSPISGHRSVSWYQQTPGQGLQFLFEYFSETQRNKGNFPGRFSGRQFSNSRSEMNVSTLELGDSALYLCASSLYADGYTFGSGTRLTVV.

The rearrangement joins TRBV9 to TRBJ2-5; the D gene is possibly TRBD1 (7 bases). Per the germline V gene, CDR1 is SGDLS and CDR2 is YYNGEE. The CDR3 consists of 15 residues. Trimming left V 0 bases short and J 3 bases short, with 12 bases between. CDR3 nucleotide sequence: TGTGCCAGCAGCGTAGCGCCCAGGGGGGAAGAGACCCAGTACTTC. Amino acid sequence: CASSVAPRGEETQYF. Full variable domain (remainder filled in from reference TRBV9 and TRBJ2-5): DSGVTQTPKHLITATGQRVTLRCSPRSGDLSVYWYQQSLDQGLQFLIQYYNGEERAKGNILERFSAQQFPDLHSELNLSSLELGDSALYFCASSVAPRGEETQYFGPGTRLLVL.